The entry below gives a single TCR beta chain sequence along with its context. These data belong to a study of blood T cell repertoires in COVID-19. Whole-study context: T cells, B-cell-depleted T cells, or PBMCs supplied cDNA or gDNA.

Authors' analysis steps: Cell counts per sample came from amplifying reference gene primers. The table came from immunoSEQ multiplex PCR; TCRdb's copy has only in-frame clones and leaves some out. V and J calls and clone size are as listed in that table; D and trimming were resolved from the DNA. The sample lists approximately 440,000 clones; approximately 89% were seen once. While infection was still active, Seattle patients were enrolled and then followed longitudinally. Material: peripheral blood. The sequence was collected from a woman in her forties or fifties with COVID-19, enrolled during active disease.

The CDR3: CASSVGMDSLKGETQYF. CDR3 in DNA: TGTGCCAGCAGCGTAGGTATGGACAGCCTCAAAGGGGAGACCCAGTACTTC. This sequence joins TRBV9 and TRBJ2-5; D is possibly TRBD1 (6 bases). Trimming removed 0 bases at V and 5 bases at J, with 20 bases between. Germline CDR1 and CDR2: SGDLS and YYNGEE. CDR3 length: 17 residues.